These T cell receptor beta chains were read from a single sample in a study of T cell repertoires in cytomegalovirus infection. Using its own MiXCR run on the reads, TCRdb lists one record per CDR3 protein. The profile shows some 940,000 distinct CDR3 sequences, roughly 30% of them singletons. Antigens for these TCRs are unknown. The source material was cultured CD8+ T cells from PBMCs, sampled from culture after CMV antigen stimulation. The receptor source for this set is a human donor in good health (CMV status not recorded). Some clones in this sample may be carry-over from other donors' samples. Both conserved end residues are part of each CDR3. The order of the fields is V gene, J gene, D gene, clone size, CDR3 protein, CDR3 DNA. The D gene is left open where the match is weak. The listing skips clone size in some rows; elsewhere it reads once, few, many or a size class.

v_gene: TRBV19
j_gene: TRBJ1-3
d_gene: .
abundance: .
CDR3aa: CATEHDPGNTIYF
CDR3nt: TGTGCCACCGAACATGACCCTGGAAACACCATATATTTT

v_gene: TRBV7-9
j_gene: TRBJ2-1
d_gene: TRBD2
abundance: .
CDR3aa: CASSSGVAGASEQFF
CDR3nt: TGTGCCAGCAGCTCCGGGGTAGCGGGGGCTAGTGAGCAGTTCTTC

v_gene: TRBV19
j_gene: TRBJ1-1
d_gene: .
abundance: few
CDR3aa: CASISLASEAFF
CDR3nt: TGTGCCAGTATCTCACTGGCAAGTGAAGCTTTCTTT

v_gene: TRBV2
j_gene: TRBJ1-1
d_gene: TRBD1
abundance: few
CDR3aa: CASTEPGTGFTEAFF
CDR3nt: TGTGCCAGCACCGAACCGGGGACAGGGTTCACTGAAGCTTTCTTT

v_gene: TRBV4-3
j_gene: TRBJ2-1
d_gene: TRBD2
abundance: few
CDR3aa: CASSQGLAGGQWFF
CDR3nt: TGCGCCAGCAGCCAAGGGCTAGCGGGGGGCCAATGGTTCTTC

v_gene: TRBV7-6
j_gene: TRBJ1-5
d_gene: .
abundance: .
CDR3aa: CASSLNREPNQPQHF
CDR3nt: TGTGCCAGCAGCTTAAACAGGGAACCCAATCAGCCCCAGCATTTT

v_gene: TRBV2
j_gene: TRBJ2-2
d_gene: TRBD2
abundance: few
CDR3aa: CASKPPAGVNTGELFF
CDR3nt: TGTGCCAGCAAACCGCCAGCGGGGGTGAACACCGGGGAGCTGTTTTTT

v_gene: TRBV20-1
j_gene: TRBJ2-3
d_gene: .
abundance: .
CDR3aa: CSARDENTDTQYF
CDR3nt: TGCAGTGCTAGAGATGAGAACACAGATACGCAGTATTTT

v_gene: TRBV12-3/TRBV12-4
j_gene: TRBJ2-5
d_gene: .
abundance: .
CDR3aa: CASSLGRPTAQYF
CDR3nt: TGTGCCAGCAGTTTGGGACGGCCGACGGCCCAGTACTTC

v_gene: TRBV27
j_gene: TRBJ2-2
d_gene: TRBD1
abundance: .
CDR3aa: CASSPDRGRGGELFF
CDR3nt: TGTGCCAGCAGTCCGGACAGGGGGCGAGGCGGGGAGCTGTTTTTT

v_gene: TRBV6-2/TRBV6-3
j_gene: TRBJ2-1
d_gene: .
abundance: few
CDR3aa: CASSPRGSSFVDEQFF
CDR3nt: TGTGCCAGCAGTCCCCGGGGGTCCAGTTTCGTTGATGAGCAGTTCTTC

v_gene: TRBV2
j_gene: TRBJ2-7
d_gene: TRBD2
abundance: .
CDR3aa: CASSEKAGGVEQYF
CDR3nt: TGTGCCAGCAGTGAAAAAGCGGGGGGGGTCGAGCAGTACTTC

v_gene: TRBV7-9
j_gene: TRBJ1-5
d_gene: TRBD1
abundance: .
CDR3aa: CASSLDQGGQPQHF
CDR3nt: TGTGCCAGCAGCTTAGACCAGGGGGGTCAGCCCCAGCATTTT

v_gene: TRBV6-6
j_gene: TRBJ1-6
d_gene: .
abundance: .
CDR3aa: CASSFDGGSPLHF
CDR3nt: TGTGCCAGCAGTTTTGACGGGGGTTCACCCCTCCACTTT

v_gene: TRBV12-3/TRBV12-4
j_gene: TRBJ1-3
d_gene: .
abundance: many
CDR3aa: CASSHLGGDSGNTIYF
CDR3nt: TGTGCCAGCAGCCACTTGGGCGGGGACTCTGGAAACACCATATATTTT

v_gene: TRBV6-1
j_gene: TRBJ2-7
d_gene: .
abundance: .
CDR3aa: CASSVTGIYEQYF
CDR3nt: TGTGCCAGCAGCGTTACAGGGATCTACGAGCAGTACTTC

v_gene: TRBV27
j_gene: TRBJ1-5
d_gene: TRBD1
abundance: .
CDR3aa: CASRRSGTGDYQPQHF
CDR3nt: TGTGCCAGCCGTCGATCCGGGACAGGGGATTATCAGCCCCAGCATTTT

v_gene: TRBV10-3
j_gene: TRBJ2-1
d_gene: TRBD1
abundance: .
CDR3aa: CATTTGTGNNEQFF
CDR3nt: TGTGCCACGACAACCGGGACAGGAAACAATGAGCAGTTCTTC

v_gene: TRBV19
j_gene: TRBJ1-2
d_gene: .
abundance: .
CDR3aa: CATFDVGPSYGYTF
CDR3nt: TGTGCCACGTTCGACGTGGGACCGTCCTATGGCTACACCTTC

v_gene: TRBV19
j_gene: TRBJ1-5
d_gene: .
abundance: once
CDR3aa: CASSTRDRRFYSNQPQHF
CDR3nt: TGTGCCAGTAGCACCCGAGACAGGAGATTCTATAGCAATCAGCCCCAGCATTTT

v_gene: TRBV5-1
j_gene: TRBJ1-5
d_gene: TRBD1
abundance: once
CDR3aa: CASSPWTGGRSNQPQHF
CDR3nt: TGCGCCAGCAGCCCCTGGACAGGGGGCCGGAGCAATCAGCCCCAGCATTTT

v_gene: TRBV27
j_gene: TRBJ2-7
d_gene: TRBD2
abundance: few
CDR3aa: CASSLAAPYEQYF
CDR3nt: TGTGCCAGCAGTCTAGCGGCCCCCTACGAGCAGTACTTC

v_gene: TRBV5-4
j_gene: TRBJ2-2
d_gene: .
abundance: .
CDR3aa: CASIETPGATGELFF
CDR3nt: TGTGCCAGCATCGAAACTCCAGGGGCCACCGGGGAGCTGTTTTTT

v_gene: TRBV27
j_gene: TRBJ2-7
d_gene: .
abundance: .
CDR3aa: CASSQGAGEREQYF
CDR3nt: TGTGCCAGCAGTCAGGGCGCTGGGGAGAGGGAGCAGTACTTC

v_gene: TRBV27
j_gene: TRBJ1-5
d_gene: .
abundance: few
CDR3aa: CASSSPGQRPQHF
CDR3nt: TGTGCCAGCAGTTCTCCCGGACAGCGGCCCCAGCATTTT

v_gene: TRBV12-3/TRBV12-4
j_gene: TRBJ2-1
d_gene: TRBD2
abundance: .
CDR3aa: CASSLLGGGASYEQFF
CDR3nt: TGTGCCAGCAGTTTATTAGGCGGGGGGGCCTCGTATGAGCAGTTCTTC

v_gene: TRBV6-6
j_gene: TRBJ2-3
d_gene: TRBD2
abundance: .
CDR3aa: CASSWAGVGPDTQYF
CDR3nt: TGTGCCAGCAGTTGGGCGGGGGTAGGCCCAGATACGCAGTATTTT

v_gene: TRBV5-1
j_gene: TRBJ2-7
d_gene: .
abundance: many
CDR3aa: CASSLGTDYEQYF
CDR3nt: TGTGCCAGCAGCCTAGGGACTGACTACGAGCAGTACTTC

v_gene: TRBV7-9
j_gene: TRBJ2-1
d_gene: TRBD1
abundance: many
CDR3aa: CASSGEWDRDNEQFF
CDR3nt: TGTGCCAGCAGCGGCGAATGGGACAGGGACAATGAGCAGTTCTTC

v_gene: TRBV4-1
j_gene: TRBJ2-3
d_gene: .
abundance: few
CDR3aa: CASSQVLGRSTDTQYF
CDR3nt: TGCGCCAGCAGCCAAGTACTCGGACGGAGCACAGATACGCAGTATTTT

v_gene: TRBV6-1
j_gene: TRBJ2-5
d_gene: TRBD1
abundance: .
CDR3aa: CATYDRDRGRETQYF
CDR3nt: TGTGCCACCTATGACCGGGACAGGGGTCGGGAGACCCAGTACTTC

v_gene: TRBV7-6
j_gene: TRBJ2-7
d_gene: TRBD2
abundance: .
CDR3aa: CASSWGLAGSTYEQYF
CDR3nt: TGTGCCAGCAGCTGGGGACTAGCGGGGAGCACCTACGAGCAGTACTTC

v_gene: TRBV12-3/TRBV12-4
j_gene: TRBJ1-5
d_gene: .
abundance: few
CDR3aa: CASSLAYERVNQPQHF
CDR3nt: TGTGCCAGCAGTTTAGCGTATGAGAGAGTCAATCAGCCCCAGCATTTT

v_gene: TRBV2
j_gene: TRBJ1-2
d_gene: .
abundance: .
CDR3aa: CASSLAAYSELYGYTF
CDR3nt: TGTGCCAGCAGCTTGGCCGCCTACAGCGAACTCTATGGCTACACCTTC

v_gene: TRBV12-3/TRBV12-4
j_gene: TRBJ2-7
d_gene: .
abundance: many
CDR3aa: CASSRSLYEQYF
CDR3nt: TGTGCCAGCAGTAGGAGCCTCTACGAGCAGTACTTC

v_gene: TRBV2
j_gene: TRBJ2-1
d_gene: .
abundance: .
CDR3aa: CARNAPPRPAESYNEQFF
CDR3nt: TGTGCCAGAAACGCTCCACCACGACCGGCGGAGTCCTACAATGAGCAGTTCTTC

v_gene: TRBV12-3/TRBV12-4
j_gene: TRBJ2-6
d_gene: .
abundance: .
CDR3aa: CASSFVFVGKTGANVLTF
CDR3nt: TGTGCCAGCAGTTTTGTTTTTGTGGGAAAGACTGGGGCCAACGTCCTGACTTTC

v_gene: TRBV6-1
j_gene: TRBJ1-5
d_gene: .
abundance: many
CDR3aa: CASKEGGTKRAQHF
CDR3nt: TGTGCCAGCAAGGAGGGGGGAACAAAAAGAGCCCAGCATTTT

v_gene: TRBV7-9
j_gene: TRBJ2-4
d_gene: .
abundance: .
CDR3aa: CASSPGGRGAKNIQYF
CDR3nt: TGTGCCAGCAGCCCGGGGGGCCGAGGGGCCAAAAACATTCAGTACTTC

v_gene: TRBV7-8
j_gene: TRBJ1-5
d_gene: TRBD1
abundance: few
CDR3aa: CASSSRQGKNNQPQHF
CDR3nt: TGTGCCAGCAGCTCCCGACAGGGCAAAAACAATCAGCCCCAGCATTTT

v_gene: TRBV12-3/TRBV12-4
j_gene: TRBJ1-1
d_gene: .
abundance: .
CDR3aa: CASNTGLPLMNTEAFF
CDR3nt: TGTGCCAGCAATACGGGACTCCCGCTTATGAACACTGAAGCTTTCTTT

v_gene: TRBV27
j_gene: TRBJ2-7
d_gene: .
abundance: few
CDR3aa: CASSLSLGVYEQYF
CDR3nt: TGTGCCAGCAGTTTATCCCTCGGGGTCTACGAGCAGTACTTC

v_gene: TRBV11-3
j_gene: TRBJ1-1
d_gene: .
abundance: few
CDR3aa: CASSLAPKGTEAFF
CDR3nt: TGTGCCAGCAGCTTAGCACCTAAGGGCACTGAAGCTTTCTTT

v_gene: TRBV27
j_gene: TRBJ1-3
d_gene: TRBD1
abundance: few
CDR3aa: CASSLIPGTASGNTIYF
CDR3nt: TGTGCCAGCAGTTTAATCCCAGGGACAGCCTCTGGAAACACCATATATTTT

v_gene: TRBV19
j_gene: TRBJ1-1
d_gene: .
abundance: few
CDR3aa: CASSMIILNTEAFF
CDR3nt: TGTGCCAGTAGTATGATAATCCTGAACACTGAAGCTTTCTTT

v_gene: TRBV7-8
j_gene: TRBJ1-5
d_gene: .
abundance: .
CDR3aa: CASSSSGGDNQPQHF
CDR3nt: TGTGCCAGCAGCTCTAGCGGCGGAGACAATCAGCCCCAGCATTTT

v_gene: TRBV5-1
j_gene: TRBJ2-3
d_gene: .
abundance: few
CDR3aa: CASSLEVLRDTQYF
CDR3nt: TGCGCCAGCAGCTTGGAGGTCCTACGGGATACGCAGTATTTT

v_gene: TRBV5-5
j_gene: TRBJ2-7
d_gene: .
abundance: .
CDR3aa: CASSYWGTSYEQYF
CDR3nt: TGTGCCAGCAGCTATTGGGGGACATCCTACGAGCAGTACTTC

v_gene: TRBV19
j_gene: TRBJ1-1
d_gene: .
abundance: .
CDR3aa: CASSIEQGTNTEAFF
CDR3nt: TGTGCCAGTAGTATTGAACAGGGAACGAACACTGAAGCTTTCTTT

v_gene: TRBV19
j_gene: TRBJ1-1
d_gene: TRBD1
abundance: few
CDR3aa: CATTPGQGGPEAFF
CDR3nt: TGTGCCACAACCCCGGGACAGGGCGGTCCTGAAGCTTTCTTT